This entry features one T cell receptor beta chain sequence. Germline V lookup: CDR1 SQVTM, CDR2 ANQGSEA. The CDR3 is 13 residues long. Trimming cost V 7 bases and J 2 bases; bases outside gene matches: 6. This entry comes from a study of blood T cell repertoires in COVID-19. Study-wide context: Whether acute or convalescent, the COVID-19 samples came from the United States, Italy and Spain. Sample material is recorded as cDNA or gDNA derived from T cells, B-cell-depleted T cells, or PBMCs.

Authors' data handling: Nucleated cell number was recorded as an estimate derived from reference gene primer amplification. Some clones are missing from TCRdb's copy, which holds only in-frame ones; the method was immunoSEQ multiplex PCR. D and trimming come from the DNA, and the V and J calls and clone size come from that table. The data hold about 200,000 clones, with 70% to 90% observed a single time. Which cohort a participant joined came from the clinical history participants gave. The rearrangement joins TRBV29-1 to TRBJ2-7; 9 bases line up with TRBD1. The sequencing sample was made of PBMCs or T cells enriched from blood (not recorded which). The clonotype originates from a woman aged 40 to 50 with acute COVID-19. The DNA of the CDR3 is TGCAGCGCTGGGGACAGGGCGACCTACGAGCAGTACTTC. It specifies CSAGDRATYEQYF.